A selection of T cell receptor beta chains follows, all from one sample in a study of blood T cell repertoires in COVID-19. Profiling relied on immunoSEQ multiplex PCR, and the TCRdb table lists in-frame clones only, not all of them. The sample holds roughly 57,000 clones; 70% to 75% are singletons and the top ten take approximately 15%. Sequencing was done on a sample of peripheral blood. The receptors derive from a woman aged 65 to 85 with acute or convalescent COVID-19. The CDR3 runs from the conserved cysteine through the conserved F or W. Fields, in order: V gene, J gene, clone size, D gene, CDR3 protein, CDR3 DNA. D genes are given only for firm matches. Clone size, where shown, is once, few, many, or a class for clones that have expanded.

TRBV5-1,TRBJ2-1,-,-,CASSLASEGVRFF,TGCGCCAGCAGCTTGGCCAGTGAGGGGGTTAGGTTCTTC
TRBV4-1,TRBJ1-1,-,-,CASSQERTEGWSMNTEAFF,TGCGCCAGCAGCCAAGAGAGGACAGAGGGATGGTCTATGAACACTGAAGCTTTCTTT
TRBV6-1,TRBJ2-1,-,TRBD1,CASSEFSEGGDRGNREQFF,TGTGCCAGCAGTGAATTCTCAGAGGGGGGGGACAGGGGAAATAGGGAGCAGTTCTTC
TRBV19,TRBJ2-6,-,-,CASHPLTGAGANVLTF,TGTGCCAGTCACCCTCTGACAGGAGCGGGGGCCAACGTCCTGACTTTC
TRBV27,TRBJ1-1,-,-,CASKSTGNTEAFF,TGTGCCAGCAAGAGTACGGGGAACACTGAAGCTTTCTTT
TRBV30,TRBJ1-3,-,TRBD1,CAWSGGQAAGIYF,TGTGCCTGGAGTGGAGGACAGGCCGCGGGCATATATTTT
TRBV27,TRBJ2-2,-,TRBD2,CASKSGGTNTGELFF,TGTGCCAGCAAGAGCGGGGGGACGAACACCGGGGAGCTGTTTTTT
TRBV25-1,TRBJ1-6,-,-,CASREGTWSNSPLHF,TGTGCCAGCAGAGAGGGCACTTGGTCTAATTCACCCCTCCACTTT
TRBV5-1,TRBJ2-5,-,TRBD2,CASAGTSGETQYF,TGCGCCAGCGCAGGGACTAGTGGTGAGACCCAGTACTTC
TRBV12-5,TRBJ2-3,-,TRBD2,CASARGAGVTTDTQYF,TGTGCTAGTGCTAGAGGGGCGGGGGTCACCACAGATACGCAGTATTTT
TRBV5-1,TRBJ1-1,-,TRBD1,CASSFSTGTPFGEAFF,TGCGCCAGCAGCTTCTCGACAGGGACCCCATTCGGTGAAGCTTTCTTT
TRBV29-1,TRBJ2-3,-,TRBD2,CSVGGGFEDTQYF,TGCAGCGTCGGGGGGGGTTTCGAAGATACGCAGTATTTT
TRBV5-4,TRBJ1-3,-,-,CASSLGAGNTIYF,TGTGCCAGCAGCTTGGGGGCAGGAAACACCATATATTTT
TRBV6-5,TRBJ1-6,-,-,CASSARQVNSPLHF,TGTGCCAGCAGCGCAAGACAGGTTAATTCACCCCTCCACTTT
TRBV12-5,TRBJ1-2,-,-,CAHLHQAGRGYTF,TGTGCCCACCTCCACCAGGCAGGGCGCGGCTACACCTTC
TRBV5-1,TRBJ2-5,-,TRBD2,CASSSGGQETQYF,TGCGCCAGCAGCTCGGGGGGCCAAGAGACCCAGTACTTC
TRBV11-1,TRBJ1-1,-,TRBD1,CASRGQGGAEAFF,TGTGCCAGTCGGGGACAGGGGGGAGCTGAAGCTTTCTTT
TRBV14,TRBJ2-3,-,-,CASSPRAHLPWTTDTQYF,TGTGCCAGCAGCCCTCGAGCCCATTTGCCCTGGACTACCGATACGCAGTATTTT
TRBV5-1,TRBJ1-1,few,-,CASSFTGNTEAFF,TGCGCCAGCAGCTTTACAGGGAACACTGAAGCTTTCTTT
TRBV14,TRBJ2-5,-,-,CASSQTGGVGETQYF,TGTGCCAGCAGCCAAACGGGGGGCGTAGGAGAGACCCAGTACTTC
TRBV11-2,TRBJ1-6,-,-,CASSPGAISGSPLHF,TGTGCCAGCAGCCCAGGGGCCATAAGCGGTTCACCCCTCCACTTT
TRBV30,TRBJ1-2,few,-,CAWSVFGGDGYTF,TGTGCCTGGAGTGTATTCGGAGGGGACGGCTACACCTTC
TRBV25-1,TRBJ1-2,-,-,CASSSRGPQLDYGYTF,TGTGCCAGCAGTAGCAGGGGCCCTCAACTCGACTATGGCTACACCTTC
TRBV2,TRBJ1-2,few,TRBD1,CASSDRTGNYGYTF,TGTGCCAGCAGTGACCGGACAGGGAACTATGGCTACACCTTC
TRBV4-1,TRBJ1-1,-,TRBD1,CASSLGRQGATEAFF,TGCGCCAGCAGCCTCGGTAGACAGGGGGCGACTGAAGCTTTCTTT
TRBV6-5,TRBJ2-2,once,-,CASIASNTGELFF,TGTGCCAGCATAGCATCGAACACCGGGGAGCTGTTTTTT
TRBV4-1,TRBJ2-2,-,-,CASSQVDLGLRTGELFF,TGCGCCAGCAGCCAGGTGGATTTGGGTTTGAGGACCGGGGAGCTGTTTTTT
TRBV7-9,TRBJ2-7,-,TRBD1,CASSLEDRTGYF,TGTGCCAGCAGCTTAGAGGACAGGACGGGGTACTTC
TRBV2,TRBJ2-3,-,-,CASNGAATDTQYF,TGTGCCAGCAACGGAGCAGCCACAGATACGCAGTATTTT
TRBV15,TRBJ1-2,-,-,CATSVLRSEDNYGYTF,TGTGCCACCAGTGTTCTCAGGTCGGAGGATAACTATGGCTACACCTTC
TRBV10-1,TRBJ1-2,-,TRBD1,CASTIHRGLRHGYTF,TGCGCCAGCACTATCCACAGGGGACTGAGGCATGGCTACACCTTC
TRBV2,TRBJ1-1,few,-,CASSAYIRTEAFF,TGTGCCAGCAGTGCCTATATCCGCACTGAAGCTTTCTTT
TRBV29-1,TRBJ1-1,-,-,CSGLLGARRYTEAFF,TGCAGCGGACTATTGGGGGCGAGGCGGTACACTGAAGCTTTCTTT
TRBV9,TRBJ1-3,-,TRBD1,CASSFSGTGIGNTIYF,TGTGCCAGCAGCTTCTCCGGGACAGGGATAGGAAACACCATATATTTT
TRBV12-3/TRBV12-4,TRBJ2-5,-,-,CASSLGLKETQYF,TGTGCCAGCAGTTTGGGACTTAAAGAGACCCAGTACTTC
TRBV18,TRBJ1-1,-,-,CASSPGSTEAFF,TGTGCCAGCTCACCAGGTAGCACTGAAGCTTTCTTT
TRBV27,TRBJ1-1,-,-,CASSSQNYMNTEAFF,TGTGCCAGCAGTTCCCAGAACTACATGAACACTGAAGCTTTCTTT
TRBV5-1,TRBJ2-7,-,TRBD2,CASSFGVAGDYEQYF,TGCGCCAGCAGCTTCGGGGTAGCGGGGGACTACGAGCAGTACTTC
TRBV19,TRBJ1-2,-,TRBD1,CASSVSEGQNYGYTF,TGTGCCAGTAGTGTTTCAGAGGGACAGAACTATGGCTACACCTTC
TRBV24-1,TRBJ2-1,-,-,CATSDSGFDEQFF,TGTGCCACCAGTGATTCCGGGTTCGATGAGCAGTTCTTC
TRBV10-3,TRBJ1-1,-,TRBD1,CAISRTGGANTEAFF,TGTGCCATCAGTAGGACAGGGGGCGCGAACACTGAAGCTTTCTTT
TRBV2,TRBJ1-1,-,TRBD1,CASRRGTGRNTEAFF,TGTGCCAGCAGGAGGGGGACAGGGAGGAACACTGAAGCTTTCTTT
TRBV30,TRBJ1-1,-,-,CAWTVDRMNTEAFF,TGTGCCTGGACTGTGGACAGAATGAACACTGAAGCTTTCTTT
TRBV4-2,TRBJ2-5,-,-,CASSPGVGAYETQYF,TGTGCCAGCAGCCCCGGCGTGGGGGCCTACGAGACCCAGTACTTC
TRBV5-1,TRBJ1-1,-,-,CASRPGDTEAFF,TGCGCCAGCAGACCGGGGGATACTGAAGCTTTCTTT
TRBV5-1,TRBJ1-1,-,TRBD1,CASSLGRGTGTEAFF,TGCGCCAGCAGCCTAGGGAGGGGGACAGGGACTGAAGCTTTCTTT
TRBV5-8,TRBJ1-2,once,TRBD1,CASSLTGGGLGYTF,TGTGCCAGCAGCTTGACAGGGGGTGGTCTTGGCTACACCTTC
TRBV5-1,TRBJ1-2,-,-,CASSLTLTYGYTF,TGCGCCAGCAGCTTGACCCTTACTTATGGCTACACCTTC